The sample holds a few counts of the clone carrying this T cell receptor beta chain. Mouse gene names apply. The read halts 4 residues ahead of the CDR3 end, with the missing end drawn from the germline J gene. The data were obtained in a study of CD8+ T cells in alopecia areata. Study in general: It was roughly 7-11-week-old female C3H/HeJ mice that received skin from approximately 6-12-month-old C3H/HeJ graft donors with spontaneous alopecia.

Combined cutaneous lymph node cells underwent sorting by CD4, CD8alpha, NKG2D, NKG2ACE and additional markers. It was cDNA, reverse transcribed from extracted RNA, that served as the sequencing template. Using immunoSEQ multiplex PCR, the repertoire was profiled, and TCRdb retains in-frame clones only, with some absent. The sample yields over 250,000 clones, without any singletons. The CDR3 consists of 14 residues. Germline CDR1 and CDR2: FNHDT and SITEND (reference sequence). Germline trimming cut 4 bases from V and 5 bases from J; bases unmatched to any gene: 2. The receptor was derived from a C3H/HeJ mouse with alopecia areata. The strain's MHC haplotype is H2-k. The V gene is TRBV19, the J gene TRBJ2-2; 10 positions agree with TRBD2. Sequencing used CD4+ T cells sorted from a lymph node. This CDR3 reads CASSQTGGTGQLYF. The CDR3 bases that were read are TGTGCCAGCAGTCAGACTGGGGGGACCGGG.